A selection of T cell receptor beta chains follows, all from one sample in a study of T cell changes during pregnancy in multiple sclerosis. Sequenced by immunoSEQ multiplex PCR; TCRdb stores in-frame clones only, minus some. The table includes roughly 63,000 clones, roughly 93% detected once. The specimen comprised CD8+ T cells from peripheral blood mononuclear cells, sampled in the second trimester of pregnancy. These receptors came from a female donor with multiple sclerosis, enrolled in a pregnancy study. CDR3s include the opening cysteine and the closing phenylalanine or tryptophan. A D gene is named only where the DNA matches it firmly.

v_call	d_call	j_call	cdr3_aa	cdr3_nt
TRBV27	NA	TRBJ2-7	CASSWGHEQYF	TGTGCCAGCAGTTGGGGCCACGAGCAGTACTTC
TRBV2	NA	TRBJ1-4	CASIPKVGGAEKLFF	TGTGCCAGCATTCCTAAAGTGGGGGGTGCTGAAAAACTGTTTTTT
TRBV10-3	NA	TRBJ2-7	CAISLGLSYEQYF	TGTGCCATCAGTCTTGGACTCTCCTACGAGCAGTACTTC
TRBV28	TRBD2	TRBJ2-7	CASRPAGATYEQYF	TGTGCCAGCAGGCCAGCGGGAGCGACCTACGAGCAGTACTTC
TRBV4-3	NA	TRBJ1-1	CASSQVGGNTEAFF	TGCGCCAGCAGCCAAGTCGGGGGGAACACTGAAGCTTTCTTT
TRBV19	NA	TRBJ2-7	CASKSGVGSSYEQYF	TGTGCCAGTAAGTCTGGAGTAGGGAGCTCCTACGAGCAGTACTTC
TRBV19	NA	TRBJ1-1	CASSIGGAGIYEAFF	TGTGCCAGTAGTATCGGAGGGGCCGGGATATATGAAGCTTTCTTT
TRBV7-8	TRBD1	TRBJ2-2	CASSLDGQGAPGELFF	TGTGCCAGCAGCTTGGACGGACAGGGGGCGCCCGGGGAGCTGTTTTTT
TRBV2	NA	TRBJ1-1	CASSEVKARDTEAFF	TGTGCCAGCAGTGAAGTTAAGGCGCGGGACACTGAAGCTTTCTTT
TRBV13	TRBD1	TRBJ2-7	CASSSQPDRPRQYF	TGTGCCAGCAGCTCCCAACCGGACAGGCCCCGACAGTACTTC
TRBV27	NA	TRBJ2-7	CASSPQGVGSSYEQYF	TGTGCCAGCAGTCCCCAGGGGGTCGGGAGCTCCTACGAGCAGTACTTC